The source of this TCR beta chain is a study of T cell changes during pregnancy in multiple sclerosis. Assay: immunoSEQ multiplex PCR; the TCRdb copy retains only in-frame clones and omits some. This sample has under 100,000 clones, with approximately 94% found just once. The receptor's source is a female donor with multiple sclerosis, enrolled in a pregnancy study. The source material was peripheral blood, sampled in the third trimester of pregnancy.

CDR3 DNA: TGTGCCAGCAGCCCTGGGTTAGCGGGGGCCGCAGATACGCAGTATTTT. Its translation is CASSPGLAGAADTQYF. This rearrangement joins TRBV7-3 to TRBJ2-3, with 9 positions matching TRBD2. With 5 bases clipped from V and 4 bases from J, the junction kept 10 bases outside the gene matches. The CDR3 has 16 amino acids. CDR1 and CDR2 from the germline V gene are SGHTA and FQGTGA.